Sequencing of this T cell receptor (beta chain) was carried out in a study of blood T cell repertoires in COVID-19. Study at large: Donors in the United States, Italy and Spain gave samples during acute or convalescent COVID-19. In each case, the material was cDNA or gDNA derived from T cells, B-cell-depleted T cells, or PBMCs.

Sequencing used immunoSEQ multiplex PCR; TCRdb keeps in-frame clones, though not all of them. The top ten clones hold 5.5% to 8% of a sample with about 200,000 clones, about nine tenths of them seen once. Trimming stripped 2 bases from V and 2 bases from J, with 11 bases between. The germline CDR1 and CDR2 sequences are SGHKS and YYEKEE (reference sequence). This CDR3 spans 14 amino acids. The clonotype was recovered from a man aged 55 to 69 who had recovered from COVID-19. What was sequenced was peripheral blood. This chain joins TRBV5-5 and TRBJ2-7; D call uncertain. The CDR3 here is CASSFATFTYEQYF. CDR3 in DNA: TGTGCCAGCAGCTTCGCGACATTTACCTACGAGCAGTACTTC.